The 26 T cell receptor beta chains in this list originate from one sample, sequenced in a study of T cell repertoires in cytomegalovirus infection. TCRdb called the reads again in MiXCR, with one record for every CDR3 protein. The sample lists fewer than 250,000 distinct CDR3 sequences, roughly 12% occurring once. The specimen was PBMCs. All receptors come from a human donor in good health (CMV status not recorded). Some clones in this sample may be carry-over from other donors' samples.

V usage is TRBV18 and J usage is TRBJ2-3, with D perhaps assigned TRBD1 or TRBD2 (6 bases each). CDR1 is KGHSH, CDR2 LQKENI, per germline. CDR3 length: 19 amino acids. V was clipped by 3 bases and J by 0 bases, with 22 bases between them. CDR3 sequence: CASSPRWRRGEHSTDTQYF. The CDR3 DNA reads TGTGCCAGCTCACCCCGTTGGAGAAGGGGGGAACACAGCACAGATACGCAGTATTTT. Full variable domain (outside the CDR3, taken from reference TRBV18 and TRBJ2-3): NAGVMQNPRHLVRRRGQEARLRCSPMKGHSHVYWYRQLPEEGLKFMVYLQKENIIDESGMPKERFSAEFPKEGPSILRIQQVVRGDSAAYFCASSPRWRRGEHSTDTQYFGPGTRLTVL.

This clonotype showed up just a few times. The chain's CDR3 is CASRPIVGTTDTEAFF. The CDR3, as DNA: TGTGCCAGCAGACCTATAGTGGGGACGACAGACACTGAAGCTTTCTTT. The chain carries TRBV6-2 or TRBV6-3 and TRBJ1-1; D is perhaps TRBD1 (5 bases). The length of the CDR3 is 16 residues. The ends were cut back, 6 bases at V and 3 bases at J, with 20 bases in the middle. Germline CDR1 is MNHEY and CDR2 is SVGEGT.

This clonotype was observed at least ten times. V usage is TRBV7-2 and J usage is TRBJ1-1; 7 positions agree with TRBD1. V shed 3 bases, J shed 1 base, and the junction held 2 bases outside the gene matches. CDR3 length: 14 residues. Germline assignment: CDR1 SGHTA and CDR2 FQGNSA. The CDR3 DNA sequence: TGTGCCAGCAGCTTCTCAGGGGGGAACACTGAAGCTTTCTTT. Amino acids: CASSFSGGNTEAFF.

This clonotype was counted at least ten times. The chain's CDR3 is CASSRSMGMNTEAFF. The CDR3 nucleotides read TGTGCCAGCAGCAGATCCATGGGAATGAACACTGAAGCTTTCTTT. The chain recombines TRBV7-9 with TRBJ1-1; D is unclear. This CDR3 contains 15 residues. Trimming left V 5 bases short and J 0 bases short, with 13 bases between. CDR1 is SEHNR and CDR2 is FQNEAQ in the germline V gene (reference sequence). The complete variable domain, with remaining parts taken from reference TRBV7-9 and TRBJ1-1, reads DTGVSQNPRHKITKRGQNVTFRCDPISEHNRLYWYRQTLGQGPEFLTYFQNEAQLEKSRLLSDRFSAERPKGSFSTLEIQRTEQGDSAMYLCASSRSMGMNTEAFFGQGTRLTVV.

The V and J genes are TRBV19 and TRBJ2-1; unclear D gene. Trimming took 3 bases from V and 2 from J, leaving 8 bases between them. Germline lookup yields CDR1 LNHDA and CDR2 SQIVND (reference sequence). The CDR3 sequence is 14 residues long. CDR3 protein: CASSIRTAYNEQFF. The CDR3 DNA reads as TGTGCCAGTAGTATTCGGACGGCCTACAATGAGCAGTTCTTC.

This clonotype was seen ten or more times. This chain joins TRBV6-2 or TRBV6-3 and TRBJ1-6; D is unclear. CDR3 length: 14 residues. Per germline, CDR1 MNHEY and CDR2 SVGEGT. V was shortened by 0 bases and J by 7 bases, with 7 bases between the two germline ends. CDR3 DNA sequence: TGTGCCAGCAGTTACTCCGATGAGAATTCACCCCTCCACTTT. Its translation: CASSYSDENSPLHF.

The table lists this clonotype with many counts. The chain is built from TRBV12-3 or TRBV12-4 and TRBJ2-5; 15 nucleotides match TRBD2. Germline trimming cut 5 bases from V and 5 bases from J; bases unmatched to any gene: 3. The CDR3 has 15 amino acids. CDR3 DNA: TGTGCCAGCAGTCGGACTAGCGGGGGGGAGGAGACCCAGTACTTC. Translating gives CASSRTSGGEETQYF.

Concerning this clonotype itself: A clone one base away is much larger, so this may be a read error. J is TRBJ2-3 and V is TRBV6-2 or TRBV6-3; TRBD1 agrees at 10 bases. V was pared by 4 bases and J by 6 bases, with 13 bases of the junction left unmatched. CDR1 and CDR2 from the germline V gene are MNHEY and SVGEGT. The CDR3 consists of 17 residues. The CDR3, as DNA: TGTGCCAGCAGTTTCGGCGCCGGACAGGGGGAGAAGGATACGCAGTATTTT. This translates into CASSFGAGQGEKDTQYF.

Points on this clonotype: The CDR3 ends on some other residue instead of the conserved phenylalanine or tryptophan, so this is likely a read error. The chain recombines TRBV7-2 with TRBJ2-7; unclear D gene. The CDR3 runs to 12 residues. Germline V gene data show CDR1 as SGHTA and CDR2 as FQGNSA. Trimming removed 0 bases from V and 7 bases from J, with 7 bases in between. CDR3 DNA: TGTGCCAGCAGCTTAGCGCTAGGGGAGCAGTACGAC. It codes for CASSLALGEQYD.

This clonotype has a count of ten or more. The J gene is TRBJ1-6, the V gene TRBV28; D unclear. The CDR3 totals 12 residues. The V gene's germline CDR1 is MDHEN and CDR2 SYDVKM. V lost 2 bases, J lost 8 bases, and 4 bases lay in between. The CDR3 DNA reads TGTGCCAGCAGTTTACTTCATTCACCCCTCCACTTT. Its translation is CASSLLHSPLHF.

This clonotype was recorded a few times. One end of the junction is discordant with germline, which a read error may explain. J is TRBJ2-1 and V is TRBV3-1; 15 bases line up with TRBD2. The V gene's germline CDR1 is LGHDT and CDR2 YNNKEL (reference sequence). The CDR3 extends over 13 amino acids. The CDR3 DNA reads TGTGCCAGCAGCCTCGGGACTAGCGGGGGGCCCTCCTTC. Encoded protein: CASSLGTSGGPSF.

V is TRBV4-3 and J is TRBJ2-5, with D perhaps TRBD2 (7 bases). Trimming cost V 4 bases and J 2 bases, with 14 bases left between them. CDR1 is LGHNA and CDR2 is YSLEER in the germline V gene. This CDR3 has 15 amino acids. Written as DNA, the CDR3 is TGCGCCAGCAGCCTCGGACTAGGGGGACAAGAGACCCAGTACTTC. Its translation is CASSLGLGGQETQYF.

This clonotype has at least ten counts. This chain's CDR3 is CASSLSIGIEQYF. CDR3 DNA: TGTGCCAGCAGCTTAAGCATAGGTATCGAGCAGTACTTC. The rearrangement joins TRBV7-8 to TRBJ2-7; no definite D call. Per germline, CDR1 SGHVS and CDR2 FQNEAQ. The length of the CDR3 is 13 residues. V dropped 2 bases and J dropped 6 bases, with 11 bases sitting between them.

This clonotype was recorded at least ten times. This chain links TRBV7-2 with TRBJ2-7, with D hard to call. V lost 5 bases and J lost 3, with 8 bases in between. The CDR3 contains 12 residues. Germline loops: CDR1 SGHTA, CDR2 FQGNSA. The chain's CDR3 is CASSLSIYEQYF. CDR3 in DNA: TGTGCCAGCAGCCTATCAATCTACGAGCAGTACTTC.

As regards this clonotype: A much larger clonotype is one base distant, so this may be a read error. No conserved phenylalanine or tryptophan is present at the end of the CDR3, so a read error is the likely explanation. This chain's CDR3 is CASRHDRGSNQPQHC. Here the CDR3 DNA reads TGCGCCAGCAGACACGACAGGGGCAGCAATCAGCCCCAGCATTGT. The V call is TRBV4-3, the J call TRBJ1-5; 8 bases agree with TRBD1. Looked up from germline, CDR1 is LGHNA and CDR2 is YSLEER. The length of the CDR3 is 15 residues. The junction had 5 bases not matched to a gene; V was cut back by 6 bases and J by 1 base.

In its sample, this clonotype was seen a few times. V usage is TRBV7-6 and J usage is TRBJ2-3, with a weak D call TRBD1 (5 bases). Germline CDR1 and CDR2: SGHVS and FNYEAQ. This CDR3 has 17 residues. V lost 1 base and J lost 2, with 16 bases in between. The CDR3, as DNA: TGTGCCAGCAGCTTAGGGACAAGTACAGCAGTCACAGATACGCAGTATTTT. It translates to CASSLGTSTAVTDTQYF.

This clonotype was counted at least ten times. This sequence joins TRBV28 and TRBJ1-2, with 8 bases fitting TRBD1. Germline CDR1 reads MDHEN; CDR2 reads SYDVKM. This CDR3 has 14 amino acids. The V and J ends lost 5 bases and 2 bases, in that order; junction bases with no gene match: 4. The CDR3 nucleotides read TGTGCCAGCAGTCGGACAGGGATAAACTATGGCTACACCTTC. Its protein product is CASSRTGINYGYTF.

This clonotype was seen a few times. V usage is TRBV5-1 and J usage is TRBJ2-1; TRBD2 is a possible D gene (5 bases). Germline assignment: CDR1 SGHRS and CDR2 YFSETQ. The CDR3 contains 14 residues. Trimming took 0 bases from V and 4 from J, leaving 8 bases between them. The CDR3 sequence: CASSLDGVYNEQFF. CDR3 sequence (DNA): TGCGCCAGCAGCTTGGACGGGGTGTACAATGAGCAGTTCTTC.

The chain recombines TRBV20-1 with TRBJ2-1; 11 nucleotides agree with TRBD2. This CDR3 spans 17 amino acids. J gave up 2 bases and V 5 bases, and 11 bases lay outside the gene matches. Germline V gene sequence: CDR1 DFQATT, CDR2 SNEGSKA (reference sequence). This chain's CDR3 is CSAQETSGMSTYNEQFF. The CDR3, as DNA: TGCAGTGCTCAGGAGACTAGCGGGATGAGCACCTACAATGAGCAGTTCTTC.

This clonotype was picked up a small number of times. This chain links TRBV20-1 with TRBJ1-4; a weak D match, TRBD1 (6 bases). The V end lost 5 bases, the J end lost 8 bases, and 18 bases lay between the germline ends. This CDR3 has 14 amino acids. Germline CDR1 is DFQATT and CDR2 is SNEGSKA (reference sequence). The CDR3 loop is CSAPGGGGKEKLFF. The CDR3 DNA is TGCAGTGCTCCCGGAGGGGGGGGCAAAGAAAAACTGTTTTTT.

A remark on this clonotype: This may be a read error: a much more frequent sequence differs by one nucleotide. This chain joins TRBV7-2 and TRBJ1-2; D is possibly TRBD1 (5 bases). Trimming took 1 base from V and 4 from J, leaving 16 bases between them. Germline V gene lookup returns CDR1 SGHTA and CDR2 FQGNSA. The length of the CDR3 is 16 residues. The CDR3 here is CASSLEGSWGPYGYTF. CDR3 DNA: TGTGCCAGCAGCTTAGAGGGGTCGTGGGGCCCCTATGGCTACACCTTC.

This clonotype showed up many times. The rearrangement links TRBV7-2 to TRBJ2-1, with a possible D match to TRBD1 (5 bases). There are 15 residues in the CDR3. V dropped 0 bases and J dropped 4 bases, with 10 bases sitting between them. CDR1 and CDR2 from the germline V gene are SGHTA and FQGNSA. CDR3: CASSLAARAYNEQFF. The CDR3 DNA reads TGTGCCAGCAGCTTAGCGGCCAGGGCATACAATGAGCAGTTCTTC.

In this sample, this clonotype turned up many times. The V and J genes are TRBV7-2 and TRBJ1-1; D is possibly TRBD1 (6 bases). Trimming pared 5 bases from V and 4 bases from J, leaving 11 bases between. Germline V gives CDR1 SGHTA, CDR2 FQGNSA. The CDR3 covers 13 residues. The CDR3 region is CASSPMTGTEAFF. DNA for the CDR3: TGTGCCAGCAGCCCCATGACAGGCACTGAAGCTTTCTTT.

This clonotype was found a few times. The chain employs TRBV5-1 and TRBJ1-2, with a possible D match to TRBD1 (5 bases). CDR3 size: 14 residues. Germline V gives CDR1 SGHRS, CDR2 YFSETQ. The V end lost 7 bases, the J end lost 5 bases, and 18 bases lay between the germline ends. CDR3 nucleotides: TGCGCCAGCGGCCCCGGGACGGATGTTTATGGCTACACCTTC. Its translation: CASGPGTDVYGYTF.

This clonotype came up many times. This rearrangement joins TRBV28 to TRBJ2-7; a weak D match, TRBD2 (6 bases). This CDR3 is 12 amino acids long. Germline CDR1 reads MDHEN; CDR2 reads SYDVKM. With 6 bases removed from V and 9 bases from J, the gap between germline ends came to 15 bases. The CDR3 DNA is TGTGCCAGCAGGGAGGGACGTCGGGGGCAGTACTTC. Its translation: CASREGRRGQYF. The variable domain in full, with the rest retrieved from reference TRBV28 and TRBJ2-7, is DVKVTQSSRYLVKRTGEKVFLECVQDMDHENMFWYRQDPGLGLRLIYFSYDVKMKEKGDIPEGYSVSREKKERFSLILESASTNQTSMYLCASREGRRGQYFGPGTRLTVT.

This clonotype has a handful of counts. CDR3 protein: CASSFSGGDEQYF. DNA of the CDR3: TGTGCCAGCAGTTTTAGTGGCGGGGACGAGCAGTACTTC. The V and J genes are TRBV12-3 or TRBV12-4 and TRBJ2-7; D is possibly TRBD2 (6 bases). This CDR3 contains 13 residues. The germline V and J ends were trimmed by 3 bases and 5 bases, with 11 bases remaining between them.